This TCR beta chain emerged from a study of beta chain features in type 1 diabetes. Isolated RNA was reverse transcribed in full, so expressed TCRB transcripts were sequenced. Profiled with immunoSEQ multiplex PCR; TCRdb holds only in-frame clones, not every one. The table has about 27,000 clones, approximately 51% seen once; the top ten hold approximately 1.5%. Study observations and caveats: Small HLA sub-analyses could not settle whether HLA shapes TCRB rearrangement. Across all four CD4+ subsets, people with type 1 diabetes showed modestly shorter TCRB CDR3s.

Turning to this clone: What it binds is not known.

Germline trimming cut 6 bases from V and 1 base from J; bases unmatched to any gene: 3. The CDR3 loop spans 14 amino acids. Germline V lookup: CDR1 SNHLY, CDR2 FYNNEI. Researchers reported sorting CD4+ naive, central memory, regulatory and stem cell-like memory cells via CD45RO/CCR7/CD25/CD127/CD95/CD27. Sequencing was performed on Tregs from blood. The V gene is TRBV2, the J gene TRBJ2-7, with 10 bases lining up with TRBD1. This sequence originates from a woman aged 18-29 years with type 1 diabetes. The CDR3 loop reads CASRGQGKSYEQYF. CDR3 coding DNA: TGTGCCAGCAGGGGACAGGGGAAGTCCTACGAGCAGTACTTC.